Included here is one T cell receptor beta chain sequence, with context. Germline V CDR1 and CDR2: SEHNR, FQNEAQ (reference sequence). The trim removed 1 base at V and 5 bases at J, leaving 9 bases unmatched. This CDR3 region has 16 residues. Here immunoSEQ multiplex PCR was the method, and the copy in TCRdb shows in-frame clones only, minus some. Found here are 250,000 to 350,000 clones, nearly 90% of them singletons; the top ten hold 4% to 5.5%. These data belong to a study of blood T cell repertoires in COVID-19. Specimen: PBMCs or T cells enriched from blood (not recorded which). This clonotype was obtained from a woman under 30 with acute COVID-19. This chain links TRBV7-9 with TRBJ2-7; 9 bases match TRBD1. This CDR3 reads CASSLETGGWKDEQYF. The CDR3 DNA follows: TGTGCCAGCAGCTTAGAGACAGGGGGGTGGAAAGACGAGCAGTACTTC.